The entry below gives a single T cell receptor beta chain sequence along with its context. It was cDNA, reverse transcribed from extracted RNA, that served as the sequencing template. This table comes from immunoSEQ multiplex PCR, and its TCRdb copy is limited to in-frame clones, with some not included. The sample has approximately 150,000 clones; about three fifths are singletons. These data come from a study of CD8+ T cells in alopecia areata. The V segment lost 3 bases and the J segment 8 bases; nucleotides outside the gene matches: 6. The germline gives CDR1 SGDLS, CDR2 YYNGEE. This CDR3 region has 13 residues.

The sequenced material came from CD4+ T cells sorted from blood. The TCR comes from a human donor in good health. V usage is TRBV9 and J usage is TRBJ1-2, with 8 bases aligning to TRBD1. The CDR3 reads CASSATGARGYTF. The CDR3 DNA reads TGTGCCAGCAGCGCGACAGGGGCCCGCGGCTACACCTTC.